Below, 18 T cell receptor beta chains from the same sample are listed, as sequenced in a study of cytomegalovirus exposure and HLA in healthy donors. Use of 60 Vbeta and 13 Jbeta primers characterized the PCR. Repertoires were generated with immunoSEQ multiplex PCR, while TCRdb's copy carries only in-frame clones and drops some. The data show roughly 150,000 clones, with approximately 80% seen just once and 5% to 8% held by the top ten. Sequences were obtained from PBMCs. Source of these receptors: a woman aged 35 to 49 in good health and CMV-seropositive.

The chain uses TRBV6-6 and TRBJ2-7; 11 bases fit TRBD2. Per the germline V gene, CDR1 is MNHNY and CDR2 is SVGAGI (reference sequence). The CDR3 is 14 amino acids. Germline trimming cut 8 bases from V and 2 bases from J; bases unmatched to any gene: 5. The CDR3 loop reads CASLTSGDTYEQYF. The CDR3 nucleotides read TGTGCCAGCTTGACTAGCGGGGATACCTACGAGCAGTACTTC.

The chain has TRBV18 and TRBJ2-7; TRBD1 is a possible D gene (6 bases). The germline CDR1 and CDR2 sequences are KGHSH and LQKENI. The CDR3 spans 12 residues. V was clipped by 3 bases and J by 7 bases, with 10 bases between them. The CDR3: CASSPYREEQYF. The CDR3 region has the DNA TGTGCCAGCTCACCTTACAGGGAAGAGCAGTACTTC.

The V and J genes are TRBV5-1 and TRBJ2-7; 7 bases line up with TRBD2. Germline V gene lookup returns CDR1 SGHRS and CDR2 YFSETQ. J was trimmed by 2 bases and V by 5 bases; bases with no gene match: 7. The CDR3 spans 14 residues. Here the CDR3 DNA reads TGCGCCAGCAGGTATGCTAGCGGCGCCTACGAGCAGTACTTC. Its translation: CASRYASGAYEQYF.

The chain joins TRBV4-2 to TRBJ2-2; tentative D call: TRBD2 (6 bases). Trimming removed 2 bases from V and 4 bases from J, with 11 bases in between. Germline CDR1 and CDR2: LGHNA and YNFKEQ. The CDR3 covers 15 residues. Here the CDR3 reads CASSQPGLSTGELFF. The DNA for the CDR3 is TGTGCCAGCAGCCAACCGGGACTTTCCACCGGGGAGCTGTTTTTT.

The V gene is TRBV29-1, the J gene TRBJ2-7; 10 bases map to TRBD2. CDR3 length: 12 amino acids. The V and J ends lost 4 bases and 4 bases, in that order; junction bases with no gene match: 1. Per the germline V gene, CDR1 is SQVTM and CDR2 is ANQGSEA. The CDR3 sequence is CSVASGSYEQYF. For the CDR3, the DNA is TGCAGCGTTGCTAGCGGGAGTTACGAGCAGTACTTC.

V and J are TRBV19 and TRBJ1-3, with D possibly being TRBD1 (5 bases). With 3 bases removed from V and 2 bases from J, the gap between germline ends came to 8 bases. The CDR3 runs 14 residues. Germline CDR1 and CDR2: LNHDA and SQIVND (reference sequence). CDR3 in amino acids: CASSIGRAGNTIYF. The CDR3 nucleotides are TGTGCCAGTAGTATCGGCAGGGCTGGAAACACCATATATTTT. The whole variable domain, filled in from reference TRBV19 and TRBJ1-3, reads DGGITQSPKYLFRKEGQNVTLSCEQNLNHDAMYWYRQDPGQGLRLIYYSQIVNDFQKGDIAEGYSVSREKKESFPLTVTSAQKNPTAFYLCASSIGRAGNTIYFGEGSWLTVV.

A word on this clone: The junction departs from germline at one end; a sequencing error may be responsible. The chain uses TRBV7-9 and TRBJ1-3, with 7 bases that match TRBD1. This CDR3 contains 14 residues. Per germline, CDR1 SEHNR and CDR2 FQNEAQ (reference sequence). The CDR3 is CASSSRGVGDTIYF. The CDR3 DNA reads as TGTGCCAGCAGCTCCAGGGGGGTTGGAGACACCATATATTTT.

This sequence joins TRBV11-2 and TRBJ1-2; 12 bases are a match to TRBD1. The CDR3 is 18 residues long. V lost 3 bases to trimming and J lost 4 bases; unmatched junction nucleotides: 12. Germline CDR1 and CDR2: SGHAT and FQNNGV. CDR3 nucleotides: TGTGCCAGCAGCTTCGATCGGGGGGACAGGGGGCGAGGCTATGGCTACACCTTC. It codes for CASSFDRGDRGRGYGYTF.

The chain combines TRBV18 with TRBJ2-7; 11 bases match TRBD2. CDR3 size: 19 residues. Unmatched junction bases numbered 10, after V lost 0 bases and J lost 0 bases. Per the germline V gene, CDR1 is KGHSH and CDR2 is LQKENI. The CDR3 DNA reads TGTGCCAGCTCACCACCGGCTAGCGGGAGGTCCTCTTTCTCCTACGAGCAGTACTTC. This codes for CASSPPASGRSSFSYEQYF.

The chain employs TRBV11-2 and TRBJ2-5, with D possibly matching TRBD1 (6 bases). V was trimmed by 5 bases and J by 7 bases, leaving 11 bases between them. This CDR3 contains 12 residues. Germline values: CDR1 SGHAT, CDR2 FQNNGV. Here the CDR3 reads CASSRDKGTQYF. For the CDR3, the DNA is TGTGCCAGCAGCCGGGACAAGGGGACCCAGTACTTC.

CDR3 loop: CASSIAEGGEQFF. Here the CDR3 DNA reads TGTGCCAGTAGTATAGCGGAGGGGGGGGAGCAGTTCTTC. The chain links TRBV19 to TRBJ2-1; tentatively, D is TRBD2 (7 bases). The CDR3 has 13 residues. The germline CDR1 and CDR2 sequences are LNHDA and SQIVND (reference sequence). Trimming pared 1 base from V and 10 bases from J, leaving 11 bases between.

This clone was detected only once. CDR3 DNA sequence: TGTGCCAGCAGCTCCCGGGGGGGAGAGACCCAGTACTTC. Translation: CASSSRGGETQYF. The chain employs TRBV11-3 and TRBJ2-5, with 8 positions matching TRBD2. Germline V CDR1 and CDR2: SGHNT, YENEEA. V was pared by 4 bases and J by 4 bases, with 2 bases of the junction left unmatched. CDR3 size: 13 residues.

The chain links TRBV5-1 to TRBJ2-2; TRBD2 agrees at 9 bases. The V gene's germline CDR1 is SGHRS and CDR2 YFSETQ. With 0 bases clipped from V and 8 bases from J, the junction kept 2 bases outside the gene matches. The CDR3 totals 14 residues. CDR3 loop: CASSLGLAVGELFF. Here the CDR3 DNA reads TGCGCCAGCAGCTTGGGACTAGCGGTAGGGGAGCTGTTTTTT.

The gene calls are TRBV10-3 and TRBJ2-7, with D unresolved. The CDR3 is 13 amino acids. V dropped 4 bases and J dropped 5 bases, with 12 bases sitting between them. Germline-derived CDR1 and CDR2 are ENHRY and SYGVKD. The CDR3 DNA follows: TGTGCCATCAGTGTTCGGCCGGGTGACGAGCAGTACTTC. Translation: CAISVRPGDEQYF.

The rearrangement uses TRBV5-1 and TRBJ2-7; tentative D call: TRBD1 (6 bases). The CDR3 runs 15 residues. The V gene's germline CDR1 is SGHRS and CDR2 YFSETQ. The V gene lost 5 bases and the J gene lost 6 bases, with 21 bases spanning the gap. The chain's CDR3 is CASRMTGSPGGEQYF. As DNA, the CDR3 is TGCGCCAGCAGGATGACAGGTTCTCCGGGTGGCGAGCAGTACTTC.

The V and J genes are TRBV9 and TRBJ2-3; D gene ambiguous. V gave up 1 base and J gave up 1 base, with 10 bases separating them. The CDR3 has 15 residues. CDR1 and CDR2 from the germline V gene are SGDLS and YYNGEE. CDR3 in amino acids: CASSVNYPGTDTQYF. CDR3 coding DNA: TGTGCCAGCAGCGTAAATTATCCAGGCACAGATACGCAGTATTTT.

The sample holds a few counts of this clone. V and J are TRBV18 and TRBJ1-4, with 7 bases that match TRBD1. This CDR3 has 16 residues. Trimming took 6 bases from V and 4 from J; bases not matched to a gene: 11. Per the germline V gene, CDR1 is KGHSH and CDR2 is LQKENI. The CDR3 DNA is TGTGCCAGCTCCCTCCAAACCGGGACAGTTAATGAAAAACTGTTTTTT. It specifies CASSLQTGTVNEKLFF.

The J gene is TRBJ1-4, the V gene TRBV5-4, with a weak D call TRBD1 (5 bases). The CDR3 has 14 amino acids. Trimming removed 0 bases from V and 4 bases from J, with 7 bases in between. Germline-derived CDR1 and CDR2 are SGHNT and YYREEE (reference sequence). CDR3 nucleotide sequence: TGTGCCAGCAGCTTGGCAGGGTATAATGAAAAACTGTTTTTT. As protein: CASSLAGYNEKLFF.